The 10 T cell receptor beta chains listed next were all sequenced from one sample in a study of cytomegalovirus exposure and HLA in healthy donors. Sequencing was performed with immunoSEQ multiplex PCR; in TCRdb, only in-frame clones are kept and a portion is missing. The sample lists 220,000 or so clones, roughly 84% occurring once. Sequenced input: PBMCs. The receptors were sampled from a woman in her 30s in good health and CMV-seropositive.

The chain combines TRBV10-3 with TRBJ1-2; maybe TRBD1 (5 bases). V was trimmed by 7 bases and J by 8 bases, leaving 17 bases between them. This CDR3 has 13 amino acids. CDR1 is ENHRY, CDR2 SYGVKD, per germline. The CDR3 sequence: CAITYGVRGGYTF. DNA of the CDR3: TGTGCCATCACATATGGCGTAAGGGGCGGCTACACCTTC.

This rearrangement joins TRBV28 to TRBJ1-5, with unresolved D. In germline, CDR1 is MDHEN, CDR2 SYDVKM. V lost 3 bases and J lost 5, with 11 bases in between. The CDR3 contains 14 residues. CDR3 amino acids: CASSFEGSYQPQHF. CDR3 nucleotide sequence: TGTGCCAGCAGTTTCGAAGGCAGTTATCAGCCCCAGCATTTT.

This chain links TRBV27 with TRBJ1-5; TRBD1 aligns across 7 bases. The CDR3 runs 15 residues. Germline lookup yields CDR1 MNHEY and CDR2 SMNVEV (reference sequence). V shed 5 bases and J 7 bases; nucleotides not matched to a gene: 11. CDR3 amino acids: CASSPTGWVGQPQHF. The CDR3 coding sequence is TGTGCCAGCAGTCCGACAGGGTGGGTCGGACAGCCCCAGCATTTT.

The chain employs TRBV6-4 and TRBJ2-1; 13 bases are shared with TRBD2. The CDR3 spans 17 residues. The V segment lost 6 bases and the J segment 6 bases; nucleotides outside the gene matches: 11. CDR1 and CDR2 (germline): MRHNA, SNTAGT. The CDR3: CASSKKRLAGGSNEQFF. The CDR3 DNA reads as TGTGCCAGCAGCAAAAAAAGACTAGCGGGAGGATCCAATGAGCAGTTCTTC.

This clone appeared a single time. The chain links TRBV5-1 to TRBJ2-7; a possible D gene is TRBD1 (6 bases). The germline V and J ends were trimmed by 5 bases and 3 bases, with 15 bases remaining between them. The CDR3 contains 14 residues. Germline CDR1 reads SGHRS; CDR2 reads YFSETQ. The CDR3 coding sequence is TGCGCCAGCAGTGAGGGGACATTTGACTACGAGCAGTACTTC. Its protein product is CASSEGTFDYEQYF.

The rearrangement uses TRBV27 and TRBJ2-7, with D tentatively TRBD1 (5 bases). The length of the CDR3 is 14 residues. From germline, CDR1 is MNHEY and CDR2 SMNVEV (reference sequence). V lost 3 bases to trimming and J lost 6 bases, with 15 bases between them. This CDR3 reads CASSFVGQPFEQYF. In DNA form, the CDR3 reads TGTGCCAGCAGTTTCGTAGGACAACCCTTCGAGCAGTACTTC.

The chain carries TRBV13 and TRBJ1-2; TRBD1 matches at 7 bases. V was pared by 5 bases and J by 5 bases, with 8 bases of the junction left unmatched. The germline gives CDR1 PRHDT, CDR2 FYEKMQ (reference sequence). The CDR3 consists of 14 residues. In DNA form, the CDR3 reads TGTGCCAGCAGCACACGCAGGGGGGATTATGGCTACACCTTC. It translates to CASSTRRGDYGYTF.

V and J are TRBV28 and TRBJ2-3, with 12 bases aligning to TRBD2. V gave up 3 bases and J gave up 4 bases; unmatched junction bases: 17. Germline CDR1 is MDHEN and CDR2 is SYDVKM. The CDR3 contains 20 residues. CDR3 sequence (DNA): TGTGCCAGCAGTTTGCGACTAGCGGGAGAACAGGGGATCCCACCAGATACGCAGTATTTT. Protein: CASSLRLAGEQGIPPDTQYF.

The rearrangement links TRBV5-1 to TRBJ1-2; maybe TRBD1 (5 bases). The CDR3 is 14 amino acids. Germline CDR1 reads SGHRS; CDR2 reads YFSETQ. Trimming took off 6 bases at V and 8 bases at J, with 20 bases between the two ends. The CDR3, as DNA: TGCGCCAGCACCGCCAGGGAGGGTGTTGACGGCTACACCTTC. Translating it yields CASTAREGVDGYTF.

The chain carries TRBV10-3 and TRBJ2-5; 8 bases line up with TRBD1. CDR1 ENHRY and CDR2 SYGVKD come from the germline V gene. Trimming cost V 4 bases and J 7 bases; bases outside gene matches: 11. The CDR3 is 15 residues long. The CDR3 loop is CAISGPGTGIGTQYF. CDR3 sequence (DNA): TGTGCCATCAGTGGCCCCGGGACAGGAATTGGGACCCAGTACTTC.